The 29 T cell receptor beta chains given below trace back to one sample, sequenced in a study of cytomegalovirus exposure and HLA in healthy donors. In the PCR, 60 Vbeta and 13 Jbeta primers were used. TCRdb's copy holds only in-frame clones and misses some; the assay was immunoSEQ multiplex PCR. The sample has approximately 88,000 clones, approximately 76% seen once; the top ten hold less than 6%. Source material: PBMCs. All receptors come from a young man in good health and CMV-seropositive.

The V and J genes are TRBV27 and TRBJ2-1, with 10 bases that match TRBD2. Per the germline V gene, CDR1 is MNHEY and CDR2 is SMNVEV (reference sequence). The length of the CDR3 is 16 residues. Trimming removed 4 bases from V and 1 base from J; junction bases left unmatched: 4. CDR3 sequence reads: CASSSLSGGSYNEQFF. CDR3 nucleotide sequence: TGTGCCAGCAGTTCCCTTAGCGGGGGGTCCTACAATGAGCAGTTCTTC.

The chain couples TRBV5-1 to TRBJ1-3, with D unclear. Germline V gives CDR1 SGHRS, CDR2 YFSETQ. The CDR3 is made up of 14 amino acids. Between the trimmed V and J ends, which lost 0 bases and 8 bases, there was a span of 12 bases. CDR3 in DNA: TGCGCCAGCAGCTTGGTGGGAAAGAGGGACACCATATATTTT. This gives the protein CASSLVGKRDTIYF.

This clone showed up just a few times. This rearrangement joins TRBV4-3 to TRBJ2-1; a possible D gene is TRBD2 (5 bases). V was shortened by 1 base and J by 6 bases, with 10 bases between the two germline ends. Germline values: CDR1 LGHNA, CDR2 YSLEER. The length of the CDR3 is 14 residues. The chain's CDR3 is CASSQVSGINEQFF. DNA for the CDR3: TGCGCCAGCAGCCAAGTGAGCGGAATCAATGAGCAGTTCTTC.

V is TRBV5-1 and J is TRBJ1-4; 10 bases are shared with TRBD1. The CDR3 has 14 amino acids. The germline V gene encodes CDR1 SGHRS and CDR2 YFSETQ. Trimming at V came to 4 bases and at J to 8 bases, leaving 5 bases not matched to a gene. The CDR3 protein is CASSPDRGIEKLFF. In DNA form, the CDR3 reads TGCGCCAGCAGCCCGGACAGGGGGATCGAAAAACTGTTTTTT.

The gene calls are TRBV15 and TRBJ1-6; possibly TRBD1 for D (5 bases). Germline V lookup: CDR1 LNHNV, CDR2 YYDKDF (reference sequence). Trimming took 11 bases from V and 7 from J, leaving 21 bases between them. The CDR3 is made up of 15 amino acids. CDR3 sequence (DNA): TGTGCCTCCGGGGAGGGGCGCGGATTCAATTCACCCCTCCACTTT. Protein sequence: CASGEGRGFNSPLHF.

Only a few counts were recorded for this clone. The chain carries TRBV5-1 and TRBJ1-3; 10 nucleotides line up with TRBD1. The V segment lost 2 bases and the J segment 0 bases; nucleotides outside the gene matches: 17. Germline V lookup: CDR1 SGHRS, CDR2 YFSETQ. This CDR3 spans 21 amino acids. The chain's CDR3 is CASSFNPGQGRFWDSGNTIYF. The CDR3, as DNA: TGCGCCAGCAGCTTTAATCCGGGACAGGGGAGATTTTGGGACTCTGGAAACACCATATATTTT.

J is TRBJ1-1 and V is TRBV4-3; possible D gene TRBD1, 5 bases. V lost 2 bases to trimming and J lost 6 bases, with 16 bases between them. Germline CDR1 and CDR2: LGHNA and YSLEER. The CDR3 has 15 residues. Written as DNA, the CDR3 is TGCGCCAGCAGCCAACTAGGGCGGGGGAGGTCTGAAGCTTTCTTT. Amino acids: CASSQLGRGRSEAFF.

In its sample, this clone was seen a few times. The chain has TRBV9 and TRBJ1-6; D perhaps matches TRBD1 (5 bases). This CDR3 contains 16 residues. Germline V gene data show CDR1 as SGDLS and CDR2 as YYNGEE. The V end was cut by 3 bases, the J end by 3 bases, with 13 bases between. The CDR3 region is CASSAGTGVYNSPLHF. DNA of the CDR3: TGTGCCAGCAGCGCTGGGACGGGGGTCTATAATTCACCCCTCCACTTT.

This rearrangement joins TRBV2 to TRBJ1-4; maybe TRBD1 (5 bases). The CDR3 is 14 residues long. Germline loops: CDR1 SNHLY, CDR2 FYNNEI. V gave up 5 bases and J gave up 2 bases, with 9 bases separating them. As DNA, the CDR3 is TGTGCCAGCAGTTTCAGGGTGACTAATGAAAAACTGTTTTTT. Translating gives CASSFRVTNEKLFF.

V usage is TRBV5-1 and J usage is TRBJ2-7; the D is unclear. The germline V gene encodes CDR1 SGHRS and CDR2 YFSETQ. Between the trimmed V and J ends, which lost 6 bases and 1 base, there was a span of 17 bases. This CDR3 comprises 15 residues. The CDR3 reads CASTSGHNPSYEQYF. The CDR3 nucleotides are TGCGCCAGCACCTCGGGTCACAATCCTTCCTACGAGCAGTACTTC.

V usage is TRBV5-1 and J usage is TRBJ2-3, with D unclear. CDR1 is SGHRS and CDR2 is YFSETQ in the germline V gene. The CDR3 is made up of 13 amino acids. V shed 3 bases and J shed 0 bases, with 5 bases lying between them. CDR3 protein: CASSSLSTDTQYF. The CDR3 DNA reads TGCGCCAGCAGCTCTCTGAGCACAGATACGCAGTATTTT. The full variable domain, completed using reference TRBV5-1 and TRBJ2-3, is KAGVTQTPRYLIKTRGQQVTLSCSPISGHRSVSWYQQTPGQGLQFLFEYFSETQRNKGNFPGRFSGRQFSNSRSEMNVSTLELGDSALYLCASSSLSTDTQYFGPGTRLTVL.

This clone was found a few times. V gene TRBV18 combines with J gene TRBJ2-3, with D tentatively TRBD2 (6 bases). The CDR3 extends over 15 amino acids. With 1 base removed from V and 2 bases from J, the gap between germline ends came to 10 bases. Germline lookup yields CDR1 KGHSH and CDR2 LQKENI. The CDR3 DNA is TGTGCCAGCTCACCACTCCAGGGACTCACAGATACGCAGTATTTT. Translation gives CASSPLQGLTDTQYF.

This clone was seen a few times. V is TRBV6-5 and J is TRBJ1-5; 11 nucleotides agree with TRBD1. V shed 5 bases and J 7 bases; nucleotides not matched to a gene: 7. The CDR3 runs 15 residues. The germline gives CDR1 MNHEY, CDR2 SVGAGI. CDR3 DNA sequence: TGTGCCAGCAGTGCCACCGGGACAGGGGGACAGCCCCAGCATTTT. Residues: CASSATGTGGQPQHF.

The chain recombines TRBV27 with TRBJ2-7, with 7 bases matching TRBD1. The CDR3 covers 14 residues. Germline trimming cut 2 bases from V and 6 bases from J; bases unmatched to any gene: 7. Germline V gene lookup returns CDR1 MNHEY and CDR2 SMNVEV (reference sequence). The CDR3: CASSLITGVAEQYF. The DNA for the CDR3 is TGTGCCAGCAGTTTAATAACAGGGGTTGCCGAGCAGTACTTC.

The chain carries TRBV19 and TRBJ1-5; D unresolved. Germline CDR1 reads LNHDA; CDR2 reads SQIVND (reference sequence). With 10 bases removed from V and 6 bases from J, the gap between germline ends came to 10 bases. This CDR3 spans 11 amino acids. CDR3 DNA: TGTGCCACGGGCAGCGGTCAGCCCCAGCATTTT. Protein product: CATGSGQPQHF. Supplemented by reference TRBV19 and TRBJ1-5, the full variable domain reads DGGITQSPKYLFRKEGQNVTLSCEQNLNHDAMYWYRQDPGQGLRLIYYSQIVNDFQKGDIAEGYSVSREKKESFPLTVTSAQKNPTAFYLCATGSGQPQHFGDGTRLSIL.

The gene calls are TRBV4-1 and TRBJ2-1, with 16 bases fitting TRBD2. CDR1 and CDR2 (germline): MGHRA, YSYEKL. After removal of 1 base from V and 1 base from J, the junction contained 4 bases not matched to a gene. The CDR3 has 19 residues. The CDR3 sequence is CASSQVGTSGGASYNEQFF. In DNA form, the CDR3 reads TGCGCCAGCAGCCAAGTCGGGACTAGCGGGGGGGCTTCCTACAATGAGCAGTTCTTC.

CDR3: CASSDLQAGGYYGYTF. Written as DNA, the CDR3 is TGTGCCAGCAGTGATTTACAGGCGGGGGGGTACTATGGCTACACCTTC. The chain combines TRBV2 with TRBJ1-2, with D possibly TRBD1 on 5 matching bases. CDR1 and CDR2 (germline): SNHLY, FYNNEI. V was shortened by 3 bases and J by 3 bases, with 17 bases between the two germline ends. This CDR3 is 16 amino acids long.

The rearrangement joins TRBV6-5 to TRBJ2-1; 9 nucleotides line up with TRBD1. Germline CDR1 MNHEY, CDR2 SVGAGI. The length of the CDR3 is 16 residues. The J segment lost 1 base and the V segment lost 4 bases, leaving 5 bases of the junction unmatched. CDR3 sequence reads: CASSLQGASSYNEQFF. The CDR3 DNA follows: TGTGCCAGCAGTTTACAGGGGGCTTCTTCCTACAATGAGCAGTTCTTC.

This chain connects TRBV6-1 to TRBJ2-3, with D perhaps TRBD2 (6 bases). This CDR3 is 13 amino acids long. Germline CDR1 reads MNHNS; CDR2 reads SASEGT. V lost 4 bases to trimming and J lost 3 bases, with 8 bases between them. CDR3 sequence (DNA): TGTGCCAGCAGTGCGGGAGAGACAGATACGCAGTATTTT. As protein: CASSAGETDTQYF.

The chain recombines TRBV6-5 with TRBJ2-7; 7 bases match TRBD2. CDR3 size: 15 residues. V lost 8 bases to trimming and J lost 3 bases; unmatched junction nucleotides: 13. Germline assignment: CDR1 MNHEY and CDR2 SVGAGI. CDR3 region: CASFSQRGGGYEQYV. In DNA form, the CDR3 reads TGTGCCAGCTTTTCTCAACGTGGGGGGGGCTACGAGCAGTACGTC.

This clone was recorded once. This chain joins TRBV7-3 and TRBJ2-3; a possible D gene is TRBD2 (5 bases). The ends were cut back, 4 bases at V and 3 bases at J, with 14 bases in the middle. CDR1 is SGHTA, CDR2 FQGTGA, per germline. This CDR3 region has 15 residues. CDR3 sequence: CASSSMGERTDTQYF. In nucleotides, the CDR3 is TGTGCCAGCAGCTCCATGGGAGAGAGGACAGATACGCAGTATTTT. Based on the CDR3 plus reference TRBV7-3 and TRBJ2-3, the full variable domain is GAGVSQTPSNKVTEKGKYVELRCDPISGHTALYWYRQSLGQGPEFLIYFQGTGAADDSGLPNDRFFAVRPEGSVSTLKIQRTERGDSAVYLCASSSMGERTDTQYFGPGTRLTVL.

The chain uses TRBV5-4 and TRBJ2-2, with D possibly matching TRBD1 (6 bases). V lost 3 bases and J lost 1, with 7 bases in between. Germline CDR1 is SGHNT and CDR2 is YYREEE (reference sequence). The CDR3 is 14 amino acids. The CDR3 loop reads CASSSGQNTGELFF. As DNA, the CDR3 is TGTGCCAGCAGCTCGGGACAGAACACCGGGGAGCTGTTTTTT.

This clone was counted a single time. This CDR3 reads CASSTNGATNEKLFF. The DNA for the CDR3 is TGTGCCAGCAGCACCAACGGTGCAACTAATGAAAAACTGTTTTTT. The rearrangement joins TRBV28 to TRBJ1-4, with D unresolved. The CDR3 runs to 15 residues. V lost 6 bases and J lost 0, with 11 bases in between. Germline V CDR1 and CDR2: MDHEN, SYDVKM.

The chain links TRBV5-1 to TRBJ1-1; unclear D gene. V was trimmed by 2 bases and J by 1 base, leaving 9 bases between them. This CDR3 region has 14 residues. CDR1 is SGHRS and CDR2 is YFSETQ in the germline V gene. CDR3 in amino acids: CASSLSPENTEAFF. The CDR3 DNA is TGCGCCAGCAGCTTAAGTCCAGAGAACACTGAAGCTTTCTTT.

The chain carries TRBV7-9 and TRBJ1-1, with no clear D. The germline V gene encodes CDR1 SEHNR and CDR2 FQNEAQ (reference sequence). Trimming stripped 5 bases from V and 1 base from J, with 5 bases between. The CDR3 length is 12 residues. The CDR3 bases are TGTGCCAGCAGCCCTAAGAACACTGAAGCTTTCTTT. Translating it yields CASSPKNTEAFF.

This clone was seen a single time. V and J are TRBV6-5 and TRBJ1-6, with 10 bases aligning to TRBD1. The germline gives CDR1 MNHEY, CDR2 SVGAGI. J gave up 10 bases and V 0 bases, and 6 bases lay outside the gene matches. The CDR3 is 16 residues long. The CDR3 region is CASSYSGTGDPSPLHF. The CDR3, as DNA: TGTGCCAGCAGTTACTCGGGGACAGGGGATCCCTCACCCCTCCACTTT.

V gene TRBV4-3 combines with J gene TRBJ1-4; D remains ambiguous. Trimming took off 2 bases at V and 0 bases at J, with 10 bases between the two ends. In germline, CDR1 is LGHNA, CDR2 YSLEER. The CDR3 consists of 16 residues. The CDR3 sequence: CASSQYWRATNEKLFF. The CDR3 coding sequence is TGCGCCAGCAGCCAATACTGGAGGGCAACTAATGAAAAACTGTTTTTT.

This sequence joins TRBV5-5 and TRBJ1-6, with D uncertain. V gave up 4 bases and J gave up 6 bases, with 17 bases separating them. In germline, CDR1 is SGHKS, CDR2 YYEKEE (reference sequence). The CDR3 length is 16 residues. The CDR3 region is CASSQMVSVSNSPLHF. CDR3 DNA: TGTGCCAGCAGCCAAATGGTGTCTGTCAGTAATTCACCCCTCCACTTT.

V usage is TRBV6-4 and J usage is TRBJ1-1; TRBD1 matches 7 bases. Germline V gene sequence: CDR1 MRHNA, CDR2 SNTAGT. The CDR3 has 13 amino acids. V shed 6 bases and J 4 bases; nucleotides not matched to a gene: 5. Here the CDR3 DNA reads TGTGCCAGCAGCCGACAGGGAGGCACTGAAGCTTTCTTT. Its translation is CASSRQGGTEAFF.